Below, one T cell receptor beta chain is given with its context. The CDR3 is made up of 16 amino acids. CDR1 and CDR2 from the germline V gene are SGHVS and FQNEAQ. The V end was cut by 2 bases, the J end by 2 bases, with 14 bases between. PCR was performed using 60 Vbeta and 13 Jbeta primers. Data came from immunoSEQ multiplex PCR; TCRdb stores just in-frame clones and leaves some out. The sample contains 150,000 or so clones, 80% to 90% of which appear only once. This specimen belongs to a study of cytomegalovirus exposure and HLA in healthy donors. The chain joins TRBV7-8 to TRBJ2-3; D is possibly TRBD2 (6 bases). The clonotype was recovered from a man aged 18 to 29 in good health and CMV-seropositive. The sequenced sample was PBMCs. The CDR3 sequence is CASSLLRDSPTDTQYF. In DNA, the CDR3 is TGTGCCAGCAGCTTATTGAGGGACTCTCCCACAGATACGCAGTATTTT.